The 10 T cell receptor beta chains given below trace back to one sample, sequenced in a study of shared clonotypes between healthy human individuals. Naive CD8 cells lacked CD45RO, underwent positive selection for CCR7 and left out terminally differentiated effector memory CD45RA+ cells. The table came from immunoSEQ multiplex PCR; TCRdb's copy has only in-frame clones and leaves some out. In the table there are about 2.1 million clones, 90% to 95% of which are singletons. Sequencing used naive CD8+ T cells from PBMCs. These receptor sequences come from a man in his late teens or twenties in good health. Some clones in this sample may be carry-over from other donors' samples.

The V gene is TRBV11-2, the J gene TRBJ2-1, with 11 bases identical to TRBD2. The CDR3 length is 19 residues. V lost 2 bases, J lost 1 base, and 10 bases stayed unmatched. Germline V gene lookup returns CDR1 SGHAT and CDR2 FQNNGV. The CDR3 DNA is TGTGCCAGCAGCTTAAGTAAAAGCCTAGCGGGAGGATCCTACAATGAGCAGTTCTTC. Translating it yields CASSLSKSLAGGSYNEQFF. Using reference TRBV11-2 and TRBJ2-1 for the parts outside the CDR3, the full variable domain is EAGVAQSPRYKIIEKRQSVAFWCNPISGHATLYWYQQILGQGPKLLIQFQNNGVVDDSQLPKDRFSAERLKGVDSTLKIQPAKLEDSAVYLCASSLSKSLAGGSYNEQFFGPGTRLTVL.

The sample holds one count of this clone. The chain combines TRBV7-3 with TRBJ2-1, with TRBD2 identical over 8 bases. The CDR3 is 18 amino acids. Germline V gene lookup returns CDR1 SGHTA and CDR2 FQGTGA. The trim removed 5 bases at V and 5 bases at J, leaving 17 bases unmatched. CDR3 in amino acids: CASSPVGGQGLENNEQFF. The CDR3 DNA follows: TGTGCCAGCAGCCCTGTTGGGGGGCAGGGACTAGAGAACAATGAGCAGTTCTTC.

Only a few counts were recorded for this clone. Other nucleotide sequences from this sample produce the same CDR3. The rearrangement uses TRBV9 and TRBJ2-2; the match to TRBD2 covers 8 bases. This CDR3 is 15 amino acids long. V lost 1 base, J lost 1 base, and 0 bases stayed unmatched. CDR1 is SGDLS, CDR2 YYNGEE, per germline. This CDR3 reads CASSVSGGNTGELFF. DNA of the CDR3: TGTGCCAGCAGCGTAAGCGGGGGGAACACCGGGGAGCTGTTTTTT.

The rearrangement uses TRBV9 and TRBJ1-2; D is possibly TRBD1 (5 bases). The germline gives CDR1 SGDLS, CDR2 YYNGEE. V was trimmed by 7 bases and J by 4 bases, leaving 20 bases between them. This CDR3 comprises 15 residues. CDR3 loop: CASRGEGGQTYGYTF. In DNA, the CDR3 is TGTGCCAGCCGGGGCGAGGGTGGGCAGACCTATGGCTACACCTTC.

V usage is TRBV5-1 and J usage is TRBJ1-1, with no clear D. This CDR3 has 14 residues. The V gene's germline CDR1 is SGHRS and CDR2 YFSETQ. V lost 0 bases and J lost 1, with 7 bases in between. The CDR3 is CASSLGQQNTEAFF. Here the CDR3 DNA reads TGCGCCAGCAGCTTGGGGCAGCAGAACACTGAAGCTTTCTTT.

The V and J genes are TRBV25-1 and TRBJ2-5, with D uncertain. The germline CDR1 and CDR2 sequences are MGHDK and SYGVNS. This CDR3 is 13 amino acids long. V lost 2 bases and J 3 bases, leaving 7 bases between the germline ends. The CDR3 DNA reads as TGTGCCAGCAGTGAACCTCCCGAAGAGACCCAGTACTTC. Its translation: CASSEPPEETQYF.

The chain couples TRBV19 to TRBJ2-7; D call uncertain. The germline V gene has CDR1 LNHDA and CDR2 SQIVND (reference sequence). V gave up 4 bases and J gave up 3 bases, with 13 bases separating them. The CDR3 has 14 residues. CDR3 nucleotide sequence: TGTGCCAGTAGTAGCTACGAACAGTACTACGAGCAGTACTTC. This encodes CASSSYEQYYEQYF.

The chain employs TRBV16 and TRBJ2-3, with D unclear. V gave up 0 bases and J gave up 0 bases, with 19 bases separating them. CDR1 KGHSY and CDR2 FQNENV come from the germline V gene. The CDR3 has 19 residues. DNA for the CDR3: TGTGCCAGCAGCCAATCTGTCTCCGCGGCAGATCCAAGCACAGATACGCAGTATTTT. Protein sequence: CASSQSVSAADPSTDTQYF.

The count of this clone is one. V is TRBV5-4 and J is TRBJ2-7; D not resolved. The CDR3 has 14 residues. Trimming cost V 1 base and J 1 base, with 9 bases left between them. CDR1 is SGHNT and CDR2 is YYREEE in the germline V gene (reference sequence). Here the CDR3 reads CASSLRAVSYEQYF. The CDR3 DNA reads as TGTGCCAGCAGCTTGCGGGCGGTATCCTACGAGCAGTACTTC.

The table lists this clone with a count of one. The rearrangement uses TRBV9 and TRBJ1-4; no definite D call. Germline-derived CDR1 and CDR2 are SGDLS and YYNGEE. This CDR3 contains 17 residues. Trimming took off 0 bases at V and 0 bases at J, with 12 bases between the two ends. The CDR3 sequence is CASSVGAGATTNEKLFF. The CDR3 bases are TGTGCCAGCAGCGTAGGGGCAGGAGCTACAACTAATGAAAAACTGTTTTTT.